Listed below are T cell receptor beta chains from one sample, sequenced in a study of blood T cell repertoires in COVID-19. Profiled with immunoSEQ multiplex PCR; TCRdb holds only in-frame clones, not every one. This table has nearly 300,000 clones, approximately 88% appearing once. Sequencing used peripheral blood. The receptor set was obtained from a woman in her 30s who had recovered from COVID-19. The CDR3 runs from the conserved cysteine through the conserved F or W. A D gene is named only where the DNA matches it firmly. The size of a clone is reported for some rows only, either as once, few or many, or as a class for expanded clones.

d_call j_call v_call clone_size cdr3_aa cdr3_nt
- TRBJ2-5 TRBV6-1 few CASSEDRASKTQYF TGTGCCAGCAGTGAAGATCGAGCTTCGAAGACCCAGTACTTC
TRBD2 TRBJ2-7 TRBV4-2 - CASSQATGTSGVYEQYF TGTGCCAGCAGCCAAGCCACGGGGACTAGCGGGGTCTACGAGCAGTACTTC
TRBD1 TRBJ2-7 TRBV7-2 - CASRPDRGSHEQYF TGTGCCAGCAGACCCGACAGGGGTAGCCACGAGCAGTACTTC
- TRBJ1-1 TRBV30 - CACPRTENTEAFF TGTGCCTGTCCCAGGACAGAGAACACTGAAGCTTTCTTT
- TRBJ1-1 TRBV30 - CAWSVSGGTEAFF TGTGCCTGGAGTGTATCTGGGGGGACTGAAGCTTTCTTT
- TRBJ1-4 TRBV7-3 - CASSPDRTNEKLFF TGTGCCAGCAGTCCGGACAGAACTAATGAAAAACTGTTTTTT
- TRBJ1-5 TRBV6-1 - CASSEWESQPQHF TGTGCCAGCAGTGAATGGGAGAGCCAGCCCCAGCATTTT
TRBD2 TRBJ2-2 TRBV5-1 - CASRIGGGDTGELFF TGCGCCAGCAGGATAGGCGGGGGAGATACCGGGGAGCTGTTTTTT
- TRBJ1-1 TRBV5-1 - CASSLSTANTEAFF TGCGCCAGCAGCTTGAGTACAGCTAACACTGAAGCTTTCTTT
TRBD1 TRBJ2-3 TRBV5-1 - CASSLVGQGSTDTQYF TGCGCCAGCAGCTTGGTGGGACAGGGTAGCACAGATACGCAGTATTTT
- TRBJ2-3 TRBV24-1 - CATSDPGSTDTQYF TGTGCCACCAGTGACCCCGGGAGCACAGATACGCAGTATTTT
TRBD2 TRBJ2-7 TRBV19 few CASSPGLNYEQYF TGTGCCAGTAGCCCGGGACTAAACTACGAGCAGTACTTC
- TRBJ1-1 TRBV4-2 - CASSQGSSNTEAFF TGTGCCAGCAGCCAAGGGAGTTCTAACACTGAAGCTTTCTTT
- TRBJ2-2 TRBV19 once CASKRDKWNTGELFF TGTGCCAGTAAAAGGGACAAATGGAACACCGGGGAGCTGTTTTTT
- TRBJ2-7 TRBV12-3/TRBV12-4 - CASSFSGYEQYF TGTGCCAGCAGTTTTTCCGGCTACGAGCAGTACTTC
- TRBJ2-7 TRBV29-1 - CSVVPLQGYEQYF TGCAGCGTTGTTCCCCTACAGGGCTACGAGCAGTACTTC
TRBD1 TRBJ2-1 TRBV5-6 - CASSLGQGAGEQFF TGTGCCAGCAGCTTGGGACAGGGGGCAGGAGAGCAGTTCTTC
- TRBJ2-5 TRBV18 - CASSPRQGRETQYF TGTGCCAGCTCACCACGGCAGGGCCGGGAGACCCAGTACTTC
- TRBJ2-5 TRBV15 - CATSRGTGEGAETQYF TGTGCCACCAGCAGAGGAACTGGAGAGGGCGCGGAGACCCAGTACTTC
- TRBJ2-7 TRBV7-9 - CASSLQGSEQYF TGTGCCAGCAGCTTACAGGGGAGCGAGCAGTACTTC
TRBD1 TRBJ1-1 TRBV7-9 - CASSLWSYGKQGSTEAFF TGTGCCAGCAGCTTATGGTCATATGGGAAACAGGGGAGTACTGAAGCTTTCTTT
- TRBJ1-4 TRBV12-5 - CASGLVLAQTNEKLFF TGTGCTAGTGGTTTGGTACTAGCTCAAACTAATGAAAAACTGTTTTTT
- TRBJ2-7 TRBV12-3/TRBV12-4 - CASSFGQLYEQYF TGTGCCAGCAGTTTCGGACAGTTATACGAGCAGTACTTC
TRBD1 TRBJ1-5 TRBV28 - CASSRYWTGGNQPQHF TGTGCCAGCAGTCGATATTGGACAGGCGGAAATCAGCCCCAGCATTTT
- TRBJ2-6 TRBV19 - CASSIVGAGANVLTF TGTGCCAGTAGTATAGTAGGGGCTGGGGCCAACGTCCTGACTTTC
TRBD2 TRBJ2-6 TRBV4-3 - CASSQEPSGGSGANVLTF TGCGCCAGCAGCCAAGAACCTAGCGGGGGTTCTGGGGCCAACGTCCTGACTTTC
TRBD1 TRBJ1-2 TRBV29-1 - CSVGGTGDYGYTF TGCAGCGTTGGCGGGACAGGGGACTATGGCTACACCTTC
- TRBJ1-2 TRBV6-5 - CASGDLERGYGYTF TGTGCCAGCGGCGACCTTGAGCGAGGGTATGGCTACACCTTC
- TRBJ2-6 TRBV6-2/TRBV6-3 - CASSSPGRTDVLTF TGTGCCAGCAGTTCGCCGGGTCGCACCGACGTCCTGACTTTC
- TRBJ1-6 TRBV6-1 - CASSEGKLVWGVLHF TGTGCCAGCAGTGAAGGGAAGTTAGTTTGGGGGGTCCTCCACTTT
- TRBJ2-5 TRBV5-1 once CASSLIGVQETQYF TGCGCCAGCAGCTTGATCGGGGTGCAAGAGACCCAGTACTTC
TRBD1 TRBJ2-7 TRBV6-2/TRBV6-3 - CASSDTGGSYHEQYF TGTGCCAGCAGTGATACAGGGGGGTCGTATCACGAGCAGTACTTC
- TRBJ2-2 TRBV6-5 - CASSYSLGRIGEELFF TGTGCCAGCAGTTACTCATTGGGCAGGATAGGGGAGGAGCTGTTTTTT
TRBD1 TRBJ2-4 TRBV7-9 - CASSTWTGIAKNIQYF TGTGCCAGCAGCACCTGGACAGGGATAGCCAAAAACATTCAGTACTTC
- TRBJ1-1 TRBV19 - CASTEGGRRLTKTEAFF TGTGCCAGTACCGAGGGCGGCAGGCGGCTTACGAAGACTGAAGCTTTCTTT
- TRBJ2-7 TRBV2 - CASTLQGQQYF TGTGCCAGCACATTACAGGGCCAGCAGTACTTC
- TRBJ2-2 TRBV9 - CASSVVGSHTTGELFF TGTGCCAGCAGCGTAGTGGGTAGCCACACCACCGGGGAGCTGTTTTTT
- TRBJ1-1 TRBV3-1/TRBV3-2 few CASSVSNTEAFF TGTGCCAGCAGCGTCAGTAACACTGAAGCTTTCTTT
- TRBJ2-5 TRBV5-1 - CASSQGQPQETQYF TGCGCCAGCAGTCAAGGACAGCCCCAAGAGACCCAGTACTTC
TRBD2 TRBJ2-1 TRBV7-9 - CASRGRSGGAAEQFF TGTGCCAGCAGGGGAAGGAGCGGGGGGGCCGCTGAGCAGTTCTTC
TRBD2 TRBJ2-3 TRBV6-4 many CASSDSGGATDTQYF TGTGCCAGCAGTGACAGCGGGGGGGCCACAGATACGCAGTATTTT
TRBD1 TRBJ1-1 TRBV5-1 - CASRTTGAVNTEAFF TGCGCCAGCCGCACGACAGGGGCGGTGAACACTGAAGCTTTCTTT
- TRBJ2-1 TRBV5-1 - CASSLIPGQASEQFF TGCGCCAGCAGCTTGATTCCAGGGCAGGCGAGTGAGCAGTTCTTC
TRBD1 TRBJ2-7 TRBV7-2 - CASNPGTGTYEQYF TGTGCCAGCAACCCCGGGACAGGGACCTACGAGCAGTACTTC
- TRBJ1-3 TRBV14 once CASSSGNTIYF TGTGCCAGCAGCTCAGGAAACACCATATATTTT
TRBD2 TRBJ2-2 TRBV9 few CASSVVAGGVTGELFF TGTGCCAGCAGCGTAGTGGCGGGGGGAGTAACCGGGGAGCTGTTTTTT
- TRBJ1-4 TRBV30 - CAWSVRQGLEKLFF TGTGCCTGGAGTGTGAGGCAGGGTCTTGAAAAACTGTTTTTT
- TRBJ2-2 TRBV9 few CASSVAGVPAGELFF TGTGCCAGCAGCGTAGCGGGGGTGCCTGCTGGGGAGCTGTTTTTT
- TRBJ2-7 TRBV18 - CASSPPVGGYEQYF TGTGCCAGCTCACCACCAGTAGGGGGCTACGAGCAGTACTTC
TRBD1 TRBJ1-2 TRBV4-1 - CASSRGTGEYGYTF TGCGCCAGCAGCCGCGGGACAGGGGAATATGGCTACACCTTC
- TRBJ1-1 TRBV30 - CARGRVDTEAFF TGTGCCCGGGGGAGGGTGGACACTGAAGCTTTCTTT
- TRBJ1-2 TRBV18 - CASSLGLNYGYTF TGTGCCAGCTCACTCGGACTTAACTATGGCTACACCTTC
- TRBJ1-1 TRBV30 - CAWRGRVMNTEAFF TGTGCCTGGAGGGGGAGGGTAATGAACACTGAAGCTTTCTTT
TRBD1 TRBJ2-3 TRBV9 - CASSVVGTGKDTQYF TGTGCCAGCAGCGTAGTAGGGACAGGGAAAGATACGCAGTATTTT